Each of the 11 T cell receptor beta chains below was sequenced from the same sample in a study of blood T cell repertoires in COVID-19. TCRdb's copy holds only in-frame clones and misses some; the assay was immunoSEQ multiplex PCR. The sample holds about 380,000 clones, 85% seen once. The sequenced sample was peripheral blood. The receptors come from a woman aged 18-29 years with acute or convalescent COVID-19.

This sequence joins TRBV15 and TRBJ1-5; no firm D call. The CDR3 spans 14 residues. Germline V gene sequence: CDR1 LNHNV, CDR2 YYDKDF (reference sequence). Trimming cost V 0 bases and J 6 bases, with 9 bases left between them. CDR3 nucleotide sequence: TGTGCCACCAGCAGAGAGGGAGTATCTCAGCCCCAGCATTTT. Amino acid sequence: CATSREGVSQPQHF.

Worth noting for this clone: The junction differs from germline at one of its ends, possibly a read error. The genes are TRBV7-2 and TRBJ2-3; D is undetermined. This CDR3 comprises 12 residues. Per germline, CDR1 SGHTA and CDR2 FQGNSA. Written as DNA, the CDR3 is TGTGCCAGCAGCTTTAGCAGAGATACGCAGTATTTT. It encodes CASSFSRDTQYF.

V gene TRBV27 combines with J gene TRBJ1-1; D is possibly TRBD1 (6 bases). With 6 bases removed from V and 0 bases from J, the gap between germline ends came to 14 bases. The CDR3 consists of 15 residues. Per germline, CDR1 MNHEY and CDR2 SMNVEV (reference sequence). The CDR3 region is CASRGGVTLNTEAFF. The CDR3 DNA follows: TGTGCCAGCAGAGGGGGGGTGACTCTGAACACTGAAGCTTTCTTT.

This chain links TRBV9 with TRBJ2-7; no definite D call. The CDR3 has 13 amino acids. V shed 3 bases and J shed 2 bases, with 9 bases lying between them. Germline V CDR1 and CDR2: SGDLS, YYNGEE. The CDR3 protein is CASSGPEAYEQYF. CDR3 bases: TGTGCCAGCAGCGGCCCCGAGGCCTACGAGCAGTACTTC.

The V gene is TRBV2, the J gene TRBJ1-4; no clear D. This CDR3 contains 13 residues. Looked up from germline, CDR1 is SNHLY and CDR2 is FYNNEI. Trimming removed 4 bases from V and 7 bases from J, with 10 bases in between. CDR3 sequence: CASSGREIEKLFF. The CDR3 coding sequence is TGTGCCAGCAGTGGTCGGGAGATTGAAAAACTGTTTTTT.

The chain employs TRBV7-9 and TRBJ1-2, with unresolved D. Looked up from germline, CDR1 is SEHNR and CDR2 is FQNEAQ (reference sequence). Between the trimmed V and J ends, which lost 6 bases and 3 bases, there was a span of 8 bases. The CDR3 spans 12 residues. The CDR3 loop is CASSSGDYGYTF. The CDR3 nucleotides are TGTGCCAGCAGTTCAGGCGACTATGGCTACACCTTC.

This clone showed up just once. CDR3 coding DNA: TGTGCCAGCAGCCAAGCGTCTGGGACAGGGCACCAGCCCCAGCATTTT. Protein: CASSQASGTGHQPQHF. The V and J genes are TRBV4-2 and TRBJ1-5, with TRBD1 matching over 9 bases. J was trimmed by 7 bases and V by 1 base; bases with no gene match: 8. CDR1 LGHNA and CDR2 YNFKEQ come from the germline V gene. The CDR3 is 16 residues long.

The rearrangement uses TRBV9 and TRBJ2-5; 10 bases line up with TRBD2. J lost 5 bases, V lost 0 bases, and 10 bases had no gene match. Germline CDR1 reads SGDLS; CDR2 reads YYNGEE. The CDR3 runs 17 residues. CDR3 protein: CASSVDASGGPGETQYF. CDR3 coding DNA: TGTGCCAGCAGCGTAGATGCTAGCGGGGGACCGGGGGAGACCCAGTACTTC. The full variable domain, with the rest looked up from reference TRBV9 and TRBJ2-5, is DSGVTQTPKHLITATGQRVTLRCSPRSGDLSVYWYQQSLDQGLQFLIQYYNGEERAKGNILERFSAQQFPDLHSELNLSSLELGDSALYFCASSVDASGGPGETQYFGPGTRLLVL.

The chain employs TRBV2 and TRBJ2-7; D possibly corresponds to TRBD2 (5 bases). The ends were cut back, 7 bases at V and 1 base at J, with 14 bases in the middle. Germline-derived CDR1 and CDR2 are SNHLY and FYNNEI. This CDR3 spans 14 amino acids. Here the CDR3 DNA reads TGTGCCAGCATCCTGGGCGGGCCGTCCTACGAGCAGTACTTC. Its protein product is CASILGGPSYEQYF. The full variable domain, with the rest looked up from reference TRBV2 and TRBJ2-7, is EPEVTQTPSHQVTQMGQEVILRCVPISNHLYFYWYRQILGQKVEFLVSFYNNEISEKSEIFDDQFSVERPDGSNFTLKIRSTKLEDSAMYFCASILGGPSYEQYFGPGTRLTVT.

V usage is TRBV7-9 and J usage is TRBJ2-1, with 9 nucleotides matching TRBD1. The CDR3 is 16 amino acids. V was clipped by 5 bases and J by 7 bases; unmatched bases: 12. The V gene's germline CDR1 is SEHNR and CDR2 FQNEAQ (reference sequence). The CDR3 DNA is TGTGCCAGCAGCCCCCAAGGGACAGGGCTGGTAAATGAGCAGTTCTTC. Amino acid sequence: CASSPQGTGLVNEQFF.

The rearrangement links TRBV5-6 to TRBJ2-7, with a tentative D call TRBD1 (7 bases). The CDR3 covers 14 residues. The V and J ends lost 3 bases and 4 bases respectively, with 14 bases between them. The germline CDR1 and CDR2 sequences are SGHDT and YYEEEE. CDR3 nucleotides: TGTGCCAGCAGCTCCTCACAGGGGAGGTACGAGCAGTACTTC. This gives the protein CASSSSQGRYEQYF. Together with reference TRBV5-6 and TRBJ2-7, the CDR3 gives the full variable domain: DAGVTQSPTHLIKTRGQQVTLRCSPKSGHDTVSWYQQALGQGPQFIFQYYEEEERQRGNFPDRFSGHQFPNYSSELNVNALLLGDSALYLCASSSSQGRYEQYFGPGTRLTVT.